Described below is a single T cell receptor beta chain sequence and its context. This clonotype appeared many times. Its specific antigen is unknown. Base-call qualities are not available, and no considerably larger clone is one nucleotide away. The data were obtained in a study of T-cell reconstitution after alpha-beta-depleted transplantation in children (dated by TCRdb to the mid-2010s). Context from the whole study: Using TCR repertoire profiling, the study quantitatively followed how T-cell immune reconstitution unfolded in children after TCRalphabeta/CD19-depleted allogeneic hematopoietic cell transplantation.

CDR1 DFQATT and CDR2 SNEGSKA are derived from the germline V gene (reference sequence). The CDR3 starts with the cysteine, ends with the phenylalanine, and has 16 residues. Just CDR3 DNA is preserved here, 48 bases in frame from base 1. Trimming removed 6 bases from V and 0 bases from J, leaving 18 bases between the germline ends. Libraries were built with PCR. Sequencing instrument: Illumina HiSeq 2500. Molecular barcoding was employed in the preparation of TCR libraries, with unique molecular identifiers being used to normalize TCRbeta repertoire quantification. TCRdb handled the public reads itself, with Q25 trimming in fastp and clone calling in MiXCR, and kept productive beta chains. Entries that share a CDR3 protein sequence are merged under the most common genes and DNA. The sample data list 170,000 or so distinct CDR3 sequences, and approximately 6.6% of these were observed just once. 3% to 3.5% of the sample is in the top ten clones.

The sequence links TRBV20-1 to TRBJ1-5; no confident D gene assignment can be made. The source of this sequence is a human donor who donated a stem cell graft to a child with Wiskott-Aldrich syndrome. The sequencing here drew on PBMCs from the stem cell graft donor, taken from the stem cell graft. The CDR3 protein is CSALGGWGDSNQPQHF. DNA sequence: TGCAGTGCCCTAGGAGGCTGGGGAGATAGCAATCAGCCCCAGCATTTT.